One TCR beta chain is described in this entry. Profiling of TCR beta VDJ combinations and CDR3 sequences used genomic DNA as template. One entry per CDR3 protein results from TCRdb running MiXCR on the reads. The sample yields approximately 200,000 distinct CDR3 sequences, roughly 64% seen once. The CDR3 is made up of 13 amino acids. Germline V CDR1 and CDR2: SQVTM, ANQGSEA. Between the trimmed V and J ends, which lost 4 bases and 7 bases, there was a span of 16 bases. This sample is drawn from a study of CD8+CD57+ T cells in acquired aplastic anemia. The TCR sequence derives from a human donor with severe aplastic anemia or a healthy control (not recorded which). This sequence joins TRBV29-1 and TRBJ2-5; D gene ambiguous. Input material: sorted CD4+, CD8+, or CD8+CD57+ T cells (not recorded which) from PBMCs. CDR3 sequence: CSVALRDGVTQYF. CDR3 in DNA: TGCAGCGTTGCCCTTAGGGATGGGGTGACCCAGTACTTC.